This T cell receptor beta chain appears in the sequencing data of a study of immune heterogeneity within non-small cell lung tumors. Study findings and constraints: Comparison across individual patients showed largely distinct high-frequency T-cell receptor beta clonotypes. Local tumor mutational burden and local T-cell repertoire clonality showed a moderate significant correlation, R around 0.34.

Bulk tumor gDNA, about 630 ng per sample, served as the TCR template. Taken during surgery, several biopsies per primary tumor were spaced as far apart as possible within the tumor mass. Patients underwent curative surgery for non-small cell lung cancer (untreated and newly diagnosed). Concerning this clonotype itself: Antigen: not known.

In a multiplex PCR, 32 V and 13 J primers amplified TCR beta CDR3. A single record per CDR3 protein comes from TCRdb applying MiXCR to the multiplex PCR reads. The sample gives over 2,500 distinct CDR3 sequences, 45% to 55% of which show up once; more than 9% is in the top ten. The CDR3 runs 15 residues. Unmatched junction bases numbered 13, after V lost 6 bases and J lost 7 bases. This sequence joins TRBV12-3 or TRBV12-4 and TRBJ2-5; 8 nucleotides line up with TRBD1. The material sequenced was lung tumor tissue. The origin of this receptor is a man aged 60-69 years with non-small cell lung cancer. CDR3 region: CASSPVQGAFGTQYF. In DNA form, the CDR3 reads TGTGCCAGCAGCCCCGTCCAGGGGGCGTTTGGGACCCAGTACTTC.